The present T cell receptor beta chain was sequenced within a study of cytomegalovirus exposure and HLA in healthy donors (TCRdb year 2017). With regard to the full study: An earlier analysis of approximately 640 of the donors reported 250 to 350 Gb of sequence data and some 100 million unique TCR beta sequences from some 180 million T cells. The aim of the study was to test whether cataloging public T cell receptors could identify signatures of past pathogen exposure. All discovery cohort repertoires had been generated on a single sequencing platform. Of the approximately 370 genotyped donors, 81% were placed in the genetic ancestry cluster associated with self-reported Caucasian donors. Among some 400 genotyped donors of the cohort, an average of roughly 240,000 unique TCR beta nucleotide sequences were sequenced per donor, about a sixth of them non-productive. Besides the first cohort of approximately 710 subjects, a separate validation cohort made up of roughly 120 different subjects was used. In the later analysis, no new phenotypic data were used to find candidate immune exposures; instead, reliance was placed on TCR beta sequences and their occurrence across donors. To study patterns of TCR occurrence, a later analysis re-analyzed previously published TCR beta repertoires from 500 to 850 donors and added high-resolution HLA genotyping. Donor age, sex, ethnicity and CMV serostatus were collected together with the repertoire data. Using immunosequencing, the study profiled T cell repertoires from about 650 subjects and related those repertoires to cytomegalovirus serostatus. Genome-wide SNP genotypes for about three fifths of the roughly 670 donors were used in a later genetic analysis, which treated that subset as a discovery cohort. An earlier analysis of fewer than 700 of the donors applied high-throughput TCR beta sequencing to assess whether each TCR beta V gene segment acted as functional or pseudogenic. About 280 gigabases of sequencing data and tens of millions of unique TCR sequences were included in an early release covering under 650 HLA-typed donors. HLA typing covered class I and class II loci at four-digit resolution. The number of typed donors differed by locus: about 620-640 for A, B, C, DRB1 and DQB1; 522 for DQA1; around 610 for DPA1; and roughly 450 for DPB1. High-throughput TCR immunosequencing, statistical association of individual TCRs with disease status, and machine learning were combined to predict cytomegalovirus infection status. Because of strong linkage in the cohort, five DR-DQ haplotypes were treated as single units for association and clustering.

General study outcomes and caveats: CMV serostatus was the only immune exposure information available for the cohort. The classifier was reported to diagnose cytomegalovirus status with high specificity and sensitivity in both the original cohort and the validation cohort. The study listed 150 to 200 TCR beta chains as associated with cytomegalovirus. Because some donors lacked HLA typing at each locus, the association tests relied only on the typed subset. A later analysis found that HLA-associated TCR beta chains were more clonally expanded and had lower generation probabilities than equally common non-associated chains. The cohort was sequenced for TCR beta chains only, and without alpha or paired-chain data the features that could be detected were limited. Because counts were too low, roughly 18 rarely observed V segments, including chromosome 9 orphons, were left out of the earlier analysis of some 640 of the donors. Several of the top co-occurrence clusters appeared to be linked to parvovirus B19, influenza, CMV and Epstein-Barr virus, according to a later analysis. A cluster of highly shared sequence variants was judged likely to represent a technical artifact of the sequencing pipeline. In a later analysis, the rate of TCR association differed among HLA loci, with DRB1 alleles having the most associated TCRs and HLA-C alleles having the fewest. In a later analysis, more than 15,000 TCR beta sequences were associated with specific HLA alleles at a false discovery rate of 0.05. Strong co-occurrence of HLA alleles, especially DR and DQ, made assigning TCR associations to individual alleles difficult. In an earlier analysis of over 550 of the donors, most TCR beta V segments were observed in productive rearrangements about 87% or about 30% of the time, broadly matching IMGT annotations. It was suggested by the authors that the approach could potentially be generalized to other disease states and immunological phenotypes. A further reported finding was that TCR beta sequences accurately predicted the HLA-A and HLA-B alleles for most subjects in the first cohort. Correlated functional status among segregating V segments might be attributable to linkage disequilibrium, but an unknown experimental factor could not be ruled out. According to a later analysis, most CMV-associated TCR beta chains appeared to be HLA-restricted, and the HLA associations seemed to be driven largely by CMV exposure. A few of the identified cytomegalovirus-associated TCR beta chains were confirmed in vitro to be specific for cytomegalovirus antigens. V-gene and J-gene trimming of TCR beta chains was associated with a missense DCLRE1C variant in a later genetic analysis, and the association was replicated in an independent cohort. Roughly uniform sequencing depth across donors was assumed in presence/absence analyses, although this assumption may not hold. In a later genetic analysis, fewer N-insertions in productive TCRs were reported among donors in an Asian-associated ancestry cluster than the roughly 670-donor mean. Some IMGT-functional V segments, including TRBV6-2 and TRBV6-3, could not be distinguished by the 87-base-pair reads and were therefore excluded. Across donors, most TCR sequences were observed very rarely, whereas some public TCRs were present in many individuals.

Turning to this clone: What antigen it recognizes has not been identified.

Receptors were amplified or captured by the immunoSEQ multiplex PCR assay. For the multiplex PCR, a mixture combining 60 forward primers for TCR Vbeta segments and 13 reverse primers for TCR Jbeta segments was used. Amplification of the CDR3 region of rearranged TCR beta genes was performed with a multiplex PCR assay on genomic DNA. The Illumina HiSeq System was used to sequence the amplified TCR beta libraries as 87-base-pair reads. Turning to the authors' computational methods: In a later analysis, around 80 million unique TCR beta chains were counted across the 500 to 850 repertoires, and roughly 11 million of these chains were shared by at least two donors. A nearest-neighbor algorithm error-corrected the raw reads and collapsed the reads into unique sequences, merging closely related sequences to remove PCR and sequencing errors. Alignment of CDR3 sequences to IMGT reference sequences was used to assign V, D and J gene segments. For a sequence to be retained, a match of at least six nucleotides to both a V gene segment and a J gene segment was required. A rearrangement was called productive if the CDR3 had no stop codons and remained in frame with V and J, and every other rearrangement was called non-productive. Following IMGT convention, CDR3 was defined as the stretch from the second conserved V-encoded cysteine up to the conserved J-encoded phenylalanine. The earlier analysis of a few hundred of the donors excluded sequences that lacked an unambiguous match to a single V gene segment. An earlier analysis of approximately 590 of the donors called V segments functional above 56.7% productive rearrangements and segregating when the between-donor standard deviation exceeded 5%. To diagnose cytomegalovirus status from the catalog of TCR beta chain sequences, a statistical classification framework was built. A later analysis assigned V and J genes by comparing TCR nucleotide sequences with IMGT/GENE-DB human TR gene sequences. In a later analysis, CDR3 sequences and most-parsimonious VDJ recombination scenarios were assigned using the TCRdist pipeline. In a later analysis, each TCR beta chain was defined by its CDR3 amino acid sequence together with its V-gene family, and reads lacking a unique V-gene family were excluded. A later analysis removed nearly 600 highly shared, low-generation-probability nucleotide sequences to deal with suspected cross-contamination and a sequencing artifact. In a later analysis, a clonal expansion index for each public chain was calculated from normalized within-repertoire ranks of inferred template counts. In a later analysis, generation probabilities were computed with a VDJ recombination model fitted to out-of-frame rearrangements, and the resulting probabilities were checked against IGoR. In a later analysis, TCR-TCR, TCR-HLA and TCR-CMV co-occurrence was scored with hypergeometric tests, and a repertoire-size bias correction was applied to TCR pairs. In a later analysis, false discovery rates were estimated by permuting HLA or CMV assignments 20 times. In a later analysis, co-occurring TCRs were grouped with DBSCAN, and TCRdist sequence similarity was added when clustering was performed within HLA-allele-positive subsets. For co-occurrence clustering, repertoires with fewer than 30,000 or more than 120,000 public chains were excluded, along with roughly 5 repertoires with anomalous nucleotide sharing. What TCRdb holds here is the immuneACCESS table cut down to in-frame rearrangements. Part of the clones is not present; checked against another copy, under half of the missing clones reflect an unresolved V gene, and the others are unexplained. V, J and clone size derive from that table, while D and trimming were established from the DNA sequence. The sample has roughly 120,000 clones on record. Of the sample, around 4% falls within the top ten clones.

The cohort consisted of some 670 healthy bone marrow donors. All cohort members were sampled while nominally healthy, although unrecorded immune exposures were likely present. The donor tested CMV seronegative, placing the donor among the 350 or so seronegative members of the cohort. A peripheral blood sample was provided by each donor, and peripheral blood mononuclear cells were used for TCR beta sequencing. The Qiagen DNeasy Blood Extraction Kit was used to extract genomic DNA from the blood cell samples. CDR1 and CDR2 are read off the germline V gene as SGHAT and FQNNGV. The V end gives up 6 bases and the J end 4 bases, leaving 17 bases in the junction not matched to a gene. The CDR3 numbers 18 residues from cysteine through phenylalanine. Only the CDR3 region is kept as DNA, spanning 54 bases read in frame from base 1.

The chain joins TRBV11-2 to TRBJ2-3; 9 bases in between match TRBD2. Sequenced material: PBMCs. The sequence was collected from a man aged 18 to 30 in good health and CMV-seronegative. The CDR3 region: CASSLIPAGTSYPDTQYF. The bases read TGTGCCAGCAGTCTCATCCCAGCCGGGACTAGCTACCCAGATACGCAGTATTTT.